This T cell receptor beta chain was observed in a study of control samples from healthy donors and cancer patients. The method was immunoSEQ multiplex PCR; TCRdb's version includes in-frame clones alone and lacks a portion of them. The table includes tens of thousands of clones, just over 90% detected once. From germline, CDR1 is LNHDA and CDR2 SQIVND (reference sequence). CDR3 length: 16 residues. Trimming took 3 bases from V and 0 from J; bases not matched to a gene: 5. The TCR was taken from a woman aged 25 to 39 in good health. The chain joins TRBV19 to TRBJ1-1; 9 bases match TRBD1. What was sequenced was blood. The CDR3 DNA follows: TGTGCCAGTAGTATCTTGGGACAGGGAATGAACACTGAAGCTTTCTTT. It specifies CASSILGQGMNTEAFF.